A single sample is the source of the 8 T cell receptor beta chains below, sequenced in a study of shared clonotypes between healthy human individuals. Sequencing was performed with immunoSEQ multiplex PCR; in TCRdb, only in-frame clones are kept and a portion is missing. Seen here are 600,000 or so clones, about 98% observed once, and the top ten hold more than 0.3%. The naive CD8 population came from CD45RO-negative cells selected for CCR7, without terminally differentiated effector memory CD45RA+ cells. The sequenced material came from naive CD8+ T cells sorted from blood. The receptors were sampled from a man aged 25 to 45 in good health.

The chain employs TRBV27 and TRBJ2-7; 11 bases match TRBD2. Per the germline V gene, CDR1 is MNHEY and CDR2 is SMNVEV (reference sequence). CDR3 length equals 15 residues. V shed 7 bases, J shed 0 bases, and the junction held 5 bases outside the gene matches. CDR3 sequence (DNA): TGTGCCAGCACCAGTAGCGGGAGGGACTCCTACGAGCAGTACTTC. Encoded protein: CASTSSGRDSYEQYF.

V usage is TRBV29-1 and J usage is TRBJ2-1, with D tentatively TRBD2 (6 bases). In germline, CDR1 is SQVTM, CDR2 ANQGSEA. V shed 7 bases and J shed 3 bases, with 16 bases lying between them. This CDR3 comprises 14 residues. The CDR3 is CSGGGPLNYNEQFF. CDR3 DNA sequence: TGCAGCGGAGGAGGGCCCCTAAACTACAATGAGCAGTTCTTC.

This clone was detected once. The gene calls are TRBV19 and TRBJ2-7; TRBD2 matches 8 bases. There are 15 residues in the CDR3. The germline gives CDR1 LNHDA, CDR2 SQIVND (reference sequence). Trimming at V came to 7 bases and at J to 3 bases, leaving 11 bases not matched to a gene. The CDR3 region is CASTAGSGSGYEQYF. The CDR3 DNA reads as TGTGCCAGTACCGCCGGGAGCGGGAGTGGCTACGAGCAGTACTTC.

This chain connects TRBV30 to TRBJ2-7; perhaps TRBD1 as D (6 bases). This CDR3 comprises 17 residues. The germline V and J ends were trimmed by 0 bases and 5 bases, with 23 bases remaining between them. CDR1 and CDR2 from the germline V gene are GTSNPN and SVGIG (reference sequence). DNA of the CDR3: TGTGCCTGGAGTGTACCCAATCAACAGGGTTGGGGCCACGAGCAGTACTTC. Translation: CAWSVPNQQGWGHEQYF. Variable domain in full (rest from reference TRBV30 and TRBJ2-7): SQTIHQWPATLVQPVGSPLSLECTVEGTSNPNLYWYRQAAGRGLQLLFYSVGIGQISSEVPQNLSASRPQDRQFILSSKKLLLSDSGFYLCAWSVPNQQGWGHEQYFGPGTRLTVT.

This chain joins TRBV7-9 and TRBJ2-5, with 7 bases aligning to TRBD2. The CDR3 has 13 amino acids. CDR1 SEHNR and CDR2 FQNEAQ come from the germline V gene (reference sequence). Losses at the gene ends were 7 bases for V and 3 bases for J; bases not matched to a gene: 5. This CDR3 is CASTLGGKETQYF. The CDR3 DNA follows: TGTGCCAGCACCCTGGGGGGGAAAGAGACCCAGTACTTC.

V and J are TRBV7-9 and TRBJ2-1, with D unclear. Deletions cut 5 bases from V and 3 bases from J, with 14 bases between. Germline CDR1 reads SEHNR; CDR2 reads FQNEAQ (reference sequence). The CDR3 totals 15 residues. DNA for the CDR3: TGTGCCAGCAGCCCACTCCCGTTGGGCTACAATGAGCAGTTCTTC. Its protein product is CASSPLPLGYNEQFF.

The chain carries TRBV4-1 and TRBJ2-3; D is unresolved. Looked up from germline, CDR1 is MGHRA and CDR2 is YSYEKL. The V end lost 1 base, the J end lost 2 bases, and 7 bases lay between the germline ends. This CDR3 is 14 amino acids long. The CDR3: CASSQAQFTDTQYF. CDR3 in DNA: TGCGCCAGCAGCCAAGCGCAGTTCACAGATACGCAGTATTTT.

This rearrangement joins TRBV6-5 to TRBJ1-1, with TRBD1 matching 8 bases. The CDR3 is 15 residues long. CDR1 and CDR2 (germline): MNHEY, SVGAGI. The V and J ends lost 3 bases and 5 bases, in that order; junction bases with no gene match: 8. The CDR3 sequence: CASSYYRTGLTEAFF. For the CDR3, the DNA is TGTGCCAGCAGTTATTATCGGACAGGGCTTACTGAAGCTTTCTTT.